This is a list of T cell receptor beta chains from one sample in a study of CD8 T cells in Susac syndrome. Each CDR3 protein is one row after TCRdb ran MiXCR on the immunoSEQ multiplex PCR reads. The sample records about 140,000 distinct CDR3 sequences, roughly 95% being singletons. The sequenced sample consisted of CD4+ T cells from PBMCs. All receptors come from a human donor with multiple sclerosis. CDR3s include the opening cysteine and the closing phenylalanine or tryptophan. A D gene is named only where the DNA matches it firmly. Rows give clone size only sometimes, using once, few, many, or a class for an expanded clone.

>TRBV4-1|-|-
CASSEPGPAGYGYTF
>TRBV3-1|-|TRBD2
CASSQEGLAGRYEQYF
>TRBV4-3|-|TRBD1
CASSQQGGSGEQYF
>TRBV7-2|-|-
CASSLVPSSTDTQYF
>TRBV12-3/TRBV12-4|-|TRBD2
CASSPGLAGVYEQYF
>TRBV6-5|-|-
CASSYSSGRYTF
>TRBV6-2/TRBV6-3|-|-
CASSYDGLGNQPQHF
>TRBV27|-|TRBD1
CASGDRPSNQPQHF
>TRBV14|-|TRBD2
CASSQVAGISGGEQYF
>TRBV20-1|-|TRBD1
CSAILRQGRNEQYF
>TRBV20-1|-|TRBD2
CSAGVRLAGYDEQYF
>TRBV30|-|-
CAWSRTVDTEAFF
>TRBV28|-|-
CATSGDQETQYF
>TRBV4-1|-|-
CASSQESTEQYF
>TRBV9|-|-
CASSVVLGSPLHF
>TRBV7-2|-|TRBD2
CASSLAAGTRQETQYF
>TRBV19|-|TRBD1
CASSPFGTGTNYGYTF
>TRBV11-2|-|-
CASSQASRNEQFF
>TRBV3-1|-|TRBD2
CASSQDLGTSLVTQYF
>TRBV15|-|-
CATSRDLGADTQYF
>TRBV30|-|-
CAWNLVYQETQYF
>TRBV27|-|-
CASSLTGISGNTIYF
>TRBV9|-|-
CASSVEMDSPLHF
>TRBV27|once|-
CASSSFQENTEAFF
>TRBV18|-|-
CASSPRKTSGAQYF
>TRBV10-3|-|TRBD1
CAISEDRDYEQYF
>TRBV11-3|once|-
CASSLGRSAYNEQFF
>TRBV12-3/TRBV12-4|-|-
CASRRDHRVYEQYF
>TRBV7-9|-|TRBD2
CASSLTNSGAFTDTQYF
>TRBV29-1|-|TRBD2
CSVVSGRGETQYF
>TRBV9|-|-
CASSVGPSGATEAFF
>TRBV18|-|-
CASSPTGGVEQYF
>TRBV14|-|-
CASSQGTYRATYEQYF
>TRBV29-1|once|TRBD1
CSVGDRGLTEAFF
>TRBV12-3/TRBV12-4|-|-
CASSREGPHEQFF
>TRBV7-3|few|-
CASSPLGTGELFF
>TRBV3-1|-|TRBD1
CASSHRTGYGYTF
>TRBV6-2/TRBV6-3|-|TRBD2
CASSPYSGGAYNEQFF
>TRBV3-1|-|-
CASSQPGRNTGELFF
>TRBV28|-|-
CASSFRRATEAFF
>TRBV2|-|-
CASGRQNGYTF
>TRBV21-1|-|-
CASSKALFEAHDNEQFF
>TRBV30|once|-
CAWSGQQRIPSYGYTF
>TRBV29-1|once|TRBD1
CSVRVGGVGEAFF
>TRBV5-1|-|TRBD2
CASSLVPAGVPPDTQYF
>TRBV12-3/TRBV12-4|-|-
CASSPTGQSDTGELFF
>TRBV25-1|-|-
CASSERAAETQYF
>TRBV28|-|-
CATSEGAQPRETQYF
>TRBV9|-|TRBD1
CASSATGGLVLAEKLFF
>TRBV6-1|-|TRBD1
CASTHRGPTSGANVLTF